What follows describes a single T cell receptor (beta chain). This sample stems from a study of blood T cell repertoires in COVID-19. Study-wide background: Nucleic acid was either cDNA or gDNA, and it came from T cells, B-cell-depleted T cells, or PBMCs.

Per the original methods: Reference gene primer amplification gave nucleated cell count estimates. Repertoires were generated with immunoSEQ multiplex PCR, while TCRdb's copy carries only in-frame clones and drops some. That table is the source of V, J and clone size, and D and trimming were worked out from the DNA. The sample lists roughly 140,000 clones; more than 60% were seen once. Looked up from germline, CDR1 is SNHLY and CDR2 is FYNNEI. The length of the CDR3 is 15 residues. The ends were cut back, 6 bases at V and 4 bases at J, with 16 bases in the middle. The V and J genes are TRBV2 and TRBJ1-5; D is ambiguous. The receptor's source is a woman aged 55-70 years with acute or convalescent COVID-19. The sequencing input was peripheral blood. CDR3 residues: CASSFGRAGNQPQHF. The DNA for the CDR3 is TGTGCCAGCAGCTTTGGAAGGGCGGGAAATCAGCCCCAGCATTTT.